This entry lists 16 T cell receptor beta chains sequenced from one sample in a study of blood T cells in healthy people across ages. It was with a sample-barcoded 5' primer and a J-beta primer mix that a second PCR of about 6 to 12 cycles was run. TCRdb re-derived calls from the 5' RACE reads in MiXCR, one entry per CDR3 protein. This sample has over 1,200,000 distinct CDR3 sequences, with 59% found just once. Sequencing was done on a sample of blood. Receptors originate from a man aged 18 to 35 in good health.

This clonotype has just a few counts. The chain employs TRBV6-5 and TRBJ2-7; D is unresolved. Trimming cost V 0 bases and J 4 bases, with 7 bases left between them. CDR3 length: 13 residues. The V gene's germline CDR1 is MNHEY and CDR2 SVGAGI. Written as DNA, the CDR3 is TGTGCCAGCAGTTACTCCGCGGTATACGAGCAGTACTTC. Translation gives CASSYSAVYEQYF.

Concerning this clonotype itself: A read error is possible here, since a much larger clone lies one base away. This sequence joins TRBV7-2 and TRBJ2-1; D perhaps matches TRBD1 (6 bases). V gave up 5 bases and J gave up 8 bases, with 25 bases separating them. CDR3 length: 17 residues. The germline gives CDR1 SGHTA, CDR2 FQGNSA. The CDR3 spells CASSPSGGQSLSDEQFF. The CDR3 nucleotides read TGTGCCAGCAGCCCAAGTGGTGGACAGTCCCTTAGCGATGAGCAGTTCTTC.

The gene calls are TRBV20-1 and TRBJ2-5; a weak D match, TRBD2 (5 bases). The CDR3 totals 11 residues. Germline CDR1 is DFQATT and CDR2 is SNEGSKA (reference sequence). Between the trimmed V and J ends, which lost 6 bases and 5 bases, there was a span of 10 bases. DNA for the CDR3: TGCAGTGCGCACTCGGGGGAGACCCAGTACTTC. Translation gives CSAHSGETQYF.

This chain uses TRBV20-1 with TRBJ2-1; the D gene is possibly TRBD2 (6 bases). This CDR3 is built from 14 residues. Trimming removed 0 bases from V and 7 bases from J, with 13 bases in between. Germline V CDR1 and CDR2: DFQATT, SNEGSKA (reference sequence). CDR3 protein: CSARDLSRGNEQFF. CDR3 DNA sequence: TGCAGTGCTAGAGACCTGTCTCGGGGGAATGAGCAGTTCTTC.

The chain carries TRBV12-5 and TRBJ2-7; D is unclear. The CDR3 extends over 13 amino acids. Germline V gene lookup returns CDR1 LGHNT and CDR2 FRNRAP. Trimming shortened V by 3 bases and J by 5 bases, and 11 bases separated the two germline ends. CDR3 protein: CASGLKGLNEQYF. The CDR3 nucleotides are TGTGCTAGTGGTTTAAAGGGTCTTAACGAGCAGTACTTC.

This clonotype was seen a few times. This chain uses TRBV7-9 with TRBJ2-1; D possibly uses TRBD1 or TRBD2 (6 bases each). From germline, CDR1 is SEHNR and CDR2 FQNEAQ (reference sequence). V lost 1 base and J 7 bases, leaving 14 bases between the germline ends. This CDR3 spans 15 amino acids. The CDR3 protein is CASSLEGGSGNEQFF. DNA for the CDR3: TGTGCCAGCAGCTTAGAAGGGGGGAGCGGGAATGAGCAGTTCTTC.

This rearrangement joins TRBV5-1 to TRBJ2-5; 7 bases fit TRBD1. The V segment lost 4 bases and the J segment 4 bases; nucleotides outside the gene matches: 13. CDR3 size: 16 residues. Germline assignment: CDR1 SGHRS and CDR2 YFSETQ. CDR3 DNA: TGCGCCAGCAGCCCGCCTTTGGGACAGAAGAGAGAGACCCAGTACTTC. Amino acid sequence: CASSPPLGQKRETQYF. Variable domain in full (rest from reference TRBV5-1 and TRBJ2-5): KAGVTQTPRYLIKTRGQQVTLSCSPISGHRSVSWYQQTPGQGLQFLFEYFSETQRNKGNFPGRFSGRQFSNSRSEMNVSTLELGDSALYLCASSPPLGQKRETQYFGPGTRLLVL.

This clonotype showed up just a few times. The chain uses TRBV19 and TRBJ2-1; 8 bases line up with TRBD2. The germline gives CDR1 LNHDA, CDR2 SQIVND (reference sequence). V trimming: 3 bases; J trimming: 2 bases; junction bases outside the gene matches: 3. The CDR3 contains 15 residues. CDR3 region: CASSMGTSPYNEQFF. The CDR3 coding sequence is TGTGCCAGTAGTATGGGGACTAGTCCCTACAATGAGCAGTTCTTC.

The chain links TRBV24-1 to TRBJ1-1, with D possibly matching TRBD1 (5 bases). The germline CDR1 and CDR2 sequences are KGHDR and SFDVKD. This CDR3 has 15 amino acids. The V end lost 7 bases, the J end lost 0 bases, and 14 bases lay between the germline ends. The chain's CDR3 is CATRTGVGMNTEAFF. As DNA, the CDR3 is TGTGCCACCAGGACGGGGGTTGGAATGAACACTGAAGCTTTCTTT.

This chain links TRBV9 with TRBJ2-5; the D gene is possibly TRBD1 (6 bases). V shed 0 bases and J shed 1 base, with 10 bases lying between them. Germline V gives CDR1 SGDLS, CDR2 YYNGEE. The CDR3 totals 15 residues. CDR3: CASSVAGQAQETQYF. CDR3 bases: TGTGCCAGCAGCGTAGCGGGACAAGCCCAAGAGACCCAGTACTTC.

The genes are TRBV4-1 and TRBJ2-2; 8 nucleotides match TRBD2. V dropped 4 bases and J dropped 7; count of bases not matched to a gene: 11. Germline CDR1 reads MGHRA; CDR2 reads YSYEKL. The CDR3 sequence is 16 residues long. The CDR3 loop reads CASSPMSGSMIGELFF. The CDR3 nucleotides read TGCGCCAGCAGCCCCATGAGCGGGAGTATGATCGGGGAGCTGTTTTTT.

This clonotype came up once. This chain uses TRBV18 with TRBJ2-3; unclear D gene. CDR3 length: 14 amino acids. Germline loops: CDR1 KGHSH, CDR2 LQKENI. Trimming left V 2 bases short and J 2 bases short, with 8 bases between. The CDR3 DNA is TGTGCCAGCTCACCAGGGGTGATCACAGATACGCAGTATTTT. Translation gives CASSPGVITDTQYF.

The CDR3 DNA reads as TGTGCCAGCAGCCAAGAACTCACGACAGGGGCCACAGATACGCAGTATTTT. Encoded protein: CASSQELTTGATDTQYF. This chain links TRBV7-8 with TRBJ2-3; 8 bases agree with TRBD1. This CDR3 contains 17 residues. Germline CDR1 reads SGHVS; CDR2 reads FQNEAQ. The J segment lost 2 bases and the V segment lost 5 bases, leaving 12 bases of the junction unmatched.

Regarding this clonotype: Sequence at one end of the junction differs from germline and may be a read error. This chain connects TRBV9 to TRBJ2-5; D could derive from TRBD1 or TRBD2 (5 bases each). Germline V gene data show CDR1 as SGDLS and CDR2 as YYNGEE. This CDR3 comprises 16 residues. CDR3 DNA: TGTGTCAGCAGCGTAGGAGGCGCAAGGGGCCAAGAGACCCAGTACTTC. This gives the protein CVSSVGGARGQETQYF.

As DNA, the CDR3 is TGTGCCACCAGTGCCGCTAGACAGGGAAGAGGGGAGACCCAGTACTTC. Amino acids: CATSAARQGRGETQYF. V usage is TRBV24-1 and J usage is TRBJ2-5; 7 bases fit TRBD1. The CDR3 runs to 16 residues. Germline V gene data show CDR1 as KGHDR and CDR2 as SFDVKD. The ends lost 5 bases at V and 5 bases at J; junction bases unmatched: 13.

The chain combines TRBV27 with TRBJ1-2; D not certain. V dropped 6 bases and J dropped 6 bases, with 17 bases sitting between them. CDR1 and CDR2 from the germline V gene are MNHEY and SMNVEV (reference sequence). This CDR3 spans 14 amino acids. As DNA, the CDR3 is TGTGCCAGCAGCCAATTTGGAGCTTCGGATGGCTACACCTTC. It translates to CASSQFGASDGYTF.